The next 12 T cell receptor beta chains were all read from a single sample in a study of identical twins. Via MiXCR, TCRdb re-called the 5' RACE reads, giving one row per CDR3 protein. The sample includes about 480,000 distinct CDR3 sequences, approximately 15% of them seen just once. The same specimen was also included in a second study, on yellow fever vaccine responses in identical twins.

Source material: CD4+ T cells sorted from blood. These TCRs come from a woman between 18 and 30 years old in good health.

This chain connects TRBV5-5 to TRBJ2-4; 15 bases are shared with TRBD2. CDR1 and CDR2 from the germline V gene are SGHKS and YYEKEE (reference sequence). J lost 5 bases, V lost 3 bases, and 3 bases had no gene match. This CDR3 is 16 amino acids long. The CDR3 sequence: CASSSGLAGGENIQYF. In nucleotides, the CDR3 is TGTGCCAGCAGCTCGGGACTAGCGGGAGGTGAAAACATTCAGTACTTC.

The rearrangement links TRBV4-1 to TRBJ2-5; D might be TRBD2 (5 bases). CDR3 size: 15 residues. Germline loops: CDR1 MGHRA, CDR2 YSYEKL. V lost 1 base and J lost 5, with 14 bases in between. The CDR3 DNA sequence: TGCGCCAGCAGCCAAGCAGGCACTAGATATGAGACCCAGTACTTC. Translation gives CASSQAGTRYETQYF.

This clonotype has just a few counts. The rearrangement links TRBV5-8 to TRBJ2-1; possible D gene TRBD2, 5 bases. There are 16 residues in the CDR3. V was trimmed by 0 bases and J by 3 bases, leaving 13 bases between them. The germline gives CDR1 SGHTS, CDR2 YDEGEE. CDR3: CASSLAFLAGYNEQFF. Here the CDR3 DNA reads TGTGCCAGCAGCTTGGCTTTCCTAGCAGGCTACAATGAGCAGTTCTTC.

There are many counts of this clonotype. The chain couples TRBV7-2 to TRBJ2-7; TRBD1 is a possible D gene (6 bases). Trimming stripped 5 bases from V and 0 bases from J, with 11 bases between. The CDR3 has 14 residues. CDR1 is SGHTA, CDR2 FQGNSA, per germline. The CDR3 bases are TGTGCCAGCAGCGCGGACAGCAACTCCTACGAGCAGTACTTC. This gives the protein CASSADSNSYEQYF.

The chain is built from TRBV12-3 or TRBV12-4 and TRBJ2-4, with unresolved D. With 6 bases removed from V and 9 bases from J, the gap between germline ends came to 12 bases. The CDR3 sequence is 12 residues long. The CDR3 DNA is TGTGCCAGCAGCTTGGAAGTGGGCATTCAGTACTTC. It codes for CASSLEVGIQYF.

This clonotype was counted many times. The rearrangement joins TRBV4-1 to TRBJ2-1; D possibly uses TRBD1 or TRBD2 (5 bases each). Trimming shortened V by 5 bases and J by 12 bases, and 14 bases separated the two germline ends. CDR3 length equals 12 residues. CDR1 MGHRA and CDR2 YSYEKL come from the germline V gene. Here the CDR3 reads CASSTSGGGQFF. The CDR3 region has the DNA TGCGCCAGCAGCACGAGTGGTGGGGGGCAGTTCTTC.

This clonotype occurred once. The chain joins TRBV6-4 to TRBJ1-2, with D tentatively TRBD1 (5 bases). The CDR3 loop spans 12 amino acids. V was cut by 5 bases and J by 10 bases, with 14 bases left in between. Germline lookup yields CDR1 MRHNA and CDR2 SNTAGT. CDR3 residues: CASSTMQGDYTF. Here the CDR3 DNA reads TGTGCCAGCAGTACGATGCAGGGAGACTACACCTTC.

The sample holds many counts of this clonotype. The V and J genes are TRBV20-1 and TRBJ2-2, with a tentative D call TRBD2 (6 bases). V was pared by 0 bases and J by 4 bases, with 15 bases between. CDR1 DFQATT and CDR2 SNEGSKA come from the germline V gene (reference sequence). The length of the CDR3 is 16 residues. CDR3 bases: TGCAGTGCTAGAGATCCCCGGCAGGGAGGCACCGGGGAGCTGTTTTTT. Amino acids: CSARDPRQGGTGELFF.

This clonotype has a handful of counts. CDR3 amino acids: CASSLVPAGGANTGELFF. DNA of the CDR3: TGCGCCAGCAGCTTGGTTCCAGCGGGGGGCGCGAACACCGGGGAGCTGTTTTTT. J is TRBJ2-2 and V is TRBV5-1; TRBD2 aligns across 9 bases. CDR1 and CDR2 (germline): SGHRS, YFSETQ. With V trimmed by 0 bases and J by 0 bases, 6 bases remained unmatched. The CDR3 is made up of 18 amino acids.

The chain recombines TRBV4-2 with TRBJ2-3; D not certain. This CDR3 comprises 16 residues. The V end lost 0 bases, the J end lost 1 base, and 11 bases lay between the germline ends. CDR1 and CDR2 (germline): LGHNA, YNFKEQ. CDR3 residues: CASSQESGVRTDTQYF. CDR3 DNA sequence: TGTGCCAGCAGCCAAGAATCAGGCGTACGCACAGATACGCAGTATTTT.

The V gene is TRBV5-1, the J gene TRBJ2-3; D is undetermined. The germline CDR1 and CDR2 sequences are SGHRS and YFSETQ. Between the trimmed V and J ends, which lost 0 bases and 3 bases, there was a span of 8 bases. The CDR3 consists of 14 residues. The CDR3 nucleotides read TGCGCCAGCAGCTTGGATGGTCGAACAGATACGCAGTATTTT. Translating it yields CASSLDGRTDTQYF.

In its sample, this clonotype was seen a few times. The chain recombines TRBV5-1 with TRBJ2-1; D gene unclear. CDR3 size: 13 residues. CDR1 is SGHRS and CDR2 is YFSETQ in the germline V gene. Deletions cut 4 bases from V and 4 bases from J, with 9 bases between. CDR3 DNA sequence: TGCGCCAGCAGCACTGCGGAATACAATGAGCAGTTCTTC. Protein sequence: CASSTAEYNEQFF.